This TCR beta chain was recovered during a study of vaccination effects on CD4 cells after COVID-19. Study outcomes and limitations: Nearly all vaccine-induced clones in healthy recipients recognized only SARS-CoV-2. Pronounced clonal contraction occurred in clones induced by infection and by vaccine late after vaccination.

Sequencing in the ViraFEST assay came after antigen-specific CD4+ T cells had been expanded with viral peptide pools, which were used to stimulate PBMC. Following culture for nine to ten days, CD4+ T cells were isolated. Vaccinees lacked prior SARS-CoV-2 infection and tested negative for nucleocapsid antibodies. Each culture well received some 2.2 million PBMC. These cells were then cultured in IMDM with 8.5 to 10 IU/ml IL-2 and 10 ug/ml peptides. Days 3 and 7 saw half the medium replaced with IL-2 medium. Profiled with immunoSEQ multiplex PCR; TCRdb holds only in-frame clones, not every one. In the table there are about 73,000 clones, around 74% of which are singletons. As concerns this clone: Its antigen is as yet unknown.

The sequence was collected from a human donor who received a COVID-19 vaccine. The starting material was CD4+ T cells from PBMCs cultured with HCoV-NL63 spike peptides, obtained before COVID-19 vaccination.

In DNA form, the CDR3 reads TGTGCCAGCAGCATAAGCGGGGGAAGTTTCGATGAGCAGTTCTTC. The encoded protein is CASSISGGSFDEQFF. The V and J genes are TRBV7-3 and TRBJ2-1; 8 bases match TRBD2. This CDR3 comprises 15 residues. Germline V lookup: CDR1 SGHTA, CDR2 FQGTGA. Trimming at V came to 5 bases and at J to 8 bases, leaving 11 bases not matched to a gene.